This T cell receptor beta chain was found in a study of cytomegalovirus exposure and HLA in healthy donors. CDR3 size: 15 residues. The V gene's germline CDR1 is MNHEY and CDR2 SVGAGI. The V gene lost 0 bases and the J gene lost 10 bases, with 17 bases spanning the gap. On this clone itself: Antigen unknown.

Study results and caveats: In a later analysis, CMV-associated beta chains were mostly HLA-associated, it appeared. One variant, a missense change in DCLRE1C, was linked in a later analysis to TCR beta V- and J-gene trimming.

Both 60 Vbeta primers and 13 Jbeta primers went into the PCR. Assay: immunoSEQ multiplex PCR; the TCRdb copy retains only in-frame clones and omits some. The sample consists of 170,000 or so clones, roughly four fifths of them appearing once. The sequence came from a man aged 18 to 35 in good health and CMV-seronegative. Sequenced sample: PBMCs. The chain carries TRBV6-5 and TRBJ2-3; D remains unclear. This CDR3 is CASSYSINTDIAQYF. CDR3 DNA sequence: TGTGCCAGCAGTTACTCGATCAACACAGATATTGCGCAGTATTTT.